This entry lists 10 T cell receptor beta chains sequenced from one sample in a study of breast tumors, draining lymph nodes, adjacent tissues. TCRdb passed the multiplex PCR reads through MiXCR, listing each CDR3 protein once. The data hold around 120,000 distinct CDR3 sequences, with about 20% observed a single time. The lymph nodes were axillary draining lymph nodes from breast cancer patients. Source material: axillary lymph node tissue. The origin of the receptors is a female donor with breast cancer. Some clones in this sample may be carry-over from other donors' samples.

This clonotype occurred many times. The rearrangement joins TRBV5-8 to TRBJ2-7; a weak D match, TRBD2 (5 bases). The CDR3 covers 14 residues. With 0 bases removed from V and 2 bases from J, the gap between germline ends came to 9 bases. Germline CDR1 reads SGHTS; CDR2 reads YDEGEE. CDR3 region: CASSLGGPPYEQYF. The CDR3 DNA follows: TGTGCCAGCAGCTTGGGAGGGCCCCCCTACGAGCAGTACTTC.

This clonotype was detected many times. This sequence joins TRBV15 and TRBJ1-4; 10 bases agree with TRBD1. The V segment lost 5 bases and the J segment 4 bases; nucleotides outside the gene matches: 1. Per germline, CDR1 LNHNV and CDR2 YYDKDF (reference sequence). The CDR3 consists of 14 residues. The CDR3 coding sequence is TGTGCCACCAGCCGGACAGGGGGTAATGAAAAACTGTTTTTT. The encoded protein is CATSRTGGNEKLFF.

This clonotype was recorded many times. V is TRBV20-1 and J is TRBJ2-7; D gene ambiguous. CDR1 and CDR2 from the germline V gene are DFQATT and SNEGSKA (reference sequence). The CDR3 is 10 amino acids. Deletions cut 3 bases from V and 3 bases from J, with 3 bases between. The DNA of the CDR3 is TGCAGTGCTAGGATCTACGAGCAGTACTTC. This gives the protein CSARIYEQYF.

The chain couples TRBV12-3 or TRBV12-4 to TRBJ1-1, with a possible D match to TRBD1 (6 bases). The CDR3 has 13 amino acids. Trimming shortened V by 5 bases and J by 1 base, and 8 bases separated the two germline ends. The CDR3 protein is CASSPTGNTEAFF. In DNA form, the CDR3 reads TGTGCCAGCAGTCCGACAGGGAACACTGAAGCTTTCTTT.

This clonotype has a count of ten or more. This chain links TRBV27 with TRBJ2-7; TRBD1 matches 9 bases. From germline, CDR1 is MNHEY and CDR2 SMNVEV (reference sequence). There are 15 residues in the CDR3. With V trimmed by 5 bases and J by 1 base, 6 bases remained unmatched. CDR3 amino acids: CASSTRTGVSYEQYF. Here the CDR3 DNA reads TGTGCCAGCAGTACCCGGACAGGGGTTTCCTACGAGCAGTACTTC.

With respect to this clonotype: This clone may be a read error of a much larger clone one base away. CDR3: CAGSLGYGELFF. CDR3 DNA sequence: TGTGCCGGCAGCTTGGGCTACGGGGAGCTGTTTTTT. The chain carries TRBV7-2 and TRBJ2-2, with D hard to call. The CDR3 covers 12 residues. The germline V gene encodes CDR1 SGHTA and CDR2 FQGNSA.

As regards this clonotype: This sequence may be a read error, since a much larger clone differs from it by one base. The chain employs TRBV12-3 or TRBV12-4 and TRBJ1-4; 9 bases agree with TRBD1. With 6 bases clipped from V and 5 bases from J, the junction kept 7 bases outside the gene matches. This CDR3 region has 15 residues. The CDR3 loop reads CASSKHGTGNEKLFF. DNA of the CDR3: TGTGCCAGCAGCAAACACGGGACAGGGAATGAAAAACTGTTTTTT.

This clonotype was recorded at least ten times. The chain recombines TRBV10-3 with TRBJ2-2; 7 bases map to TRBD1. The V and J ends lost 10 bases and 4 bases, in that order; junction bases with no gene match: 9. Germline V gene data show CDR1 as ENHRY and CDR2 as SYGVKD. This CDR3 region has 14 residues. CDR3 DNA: TGTGCCACCAGCGACAGGGATGGCACCGGGGAGCTGTTTTTT. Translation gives CATSDRDGTGELFF.

The DNA of the CDR3 is TGTGCCAGCAGCCGGACTAGCGGGGCCACCGGGGAGCTGTTTTTT. Its protein is CASSRTSGATGELFF. V gene TRBV7-3 combines with J gene TRBJ2-2; 12 nucleotides line up with TRBD2. J lost 4 bases, V lost 5 bases, and 2 bases had no gene match. This CDR3 is built from 15 residues. Germline values: CDR1 SGHTA, CDR2 FQGTGA. The entire variable domain, with the rest obtained from reference TRBV7-3 and TRBJ2-2, is as follows: GAGVSQTPSNKVTEKGKYVELRCDPISGHTALYWYRQSLGQGPEFLIYFQGTGAADDSGLPNDRFFAVRPEGSVSTLKIQRTERGDSAVYLCASSRTSGATGELFFGEGSRLTVL.

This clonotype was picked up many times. CDR3 sequence: CASSFGDLAGETQYF. The CDR3 nucleotides read TGTGCCAGCAGTTTCGGGGACTTAGCAGGAGAGACCCAGTACTTC. V is TRBV12-3 or TRBV12-4 and J is TRBJ2-5, with D tentatively TRBD2 (6 bases). The CDR3 has 15 residues. V gave up 3 bases and J gave up 4 bases, with 15 bases separating them.